Shown below are 17 T cell receptor beta chains from a single sample sequenced in a study of blood T cells in healthy people across ages. For the second PCR, which ran for 7 to 11 cycles, a sample-barcoded 5' primer and a J-beta primer mix were used. TCRdb reprocessed the 5' RACE reads via MiXCR and lists one record per CDR3 protein. Seen here are 700,000 or so distinct CDR3 sequences, around 38% observed once, and the top ten hold 25% to 30%. Material: blood. These receptors were obtained from a man older than 75 in good health.

The chain is built from TRBV29-1 and TRBJ2-1; 7 bases fit TRBD1. The germline V gene encodes CDR1 SQVTM and CDR2 ANQGSEA. CDR3 length: 13 amino acids. V shed 6 bases, J shed 5 bases, and the junction held 7 bases outside the gene matches. The CDR3 sequence: CSVVTGFDNEQFF. CDR3 nucleotides: TGCAGCGTCGTGACAGGGTTCGACAATGAGCAGTTCTTC.

This clonotype showed up just a few times. The V gene is TRBV6-2 or TRBV6-3, the J gene TRBJ2-7, with 7 bases matching TRBD2. V was clipped by 2 bases and J by 3 bases; unmatched bases: 7. The germline V gene has CDR1 MNHEY and CDR2 SVGEGT. The CDR3 has 15 amino acids. The chain's CDR3 is CASSYPGTIVYEQYF. The CDR3 DNA reads as TGTGCCAGCAGTTACCCCGGGACTATAGTCTACGAGCAGTACTTC.

A word on this clonotype: This may come from a read error, since a much larger clone is one base off. The chain employs TRBV20-1 and TRBJ2-7; 10 bases match TRBD2. The CDR3 is made up of 16 amino acids. V shed 3 bases and J 0 bases; nucleotides not matched to a gene: 8. CDR1 is DFQATT, CDR2 SNEGSKA, per germline (reference sequence). As DNA, the CDR3 is TGCAGTGCTAGGGGGGCCGCTAGCGGGAGCTCCTACGAGCAGTACTTC. This codes for CSARGAASGSSYEQYF.

The chain recombines TRBV20-1 with TRBJ2-6, with D possibly matching TRBD1 (6 bases). The germline V and J ends were trimmed by 6 bases and 0 bases, with 15 bases remaining between them. Germline CDR1 DFQATT, CDR2 SNEGSKA (reference sequence). The CDR3 runs to 16 residues. CDR3 sequence reads: CSAFHQGSSGANVLTF. CDR3 DNA sequence: TGCAGTGCCTTCCATCAGGGGAGCTCTGGGGCCAACGTCCTGACTTTC.

Many counts were recorded for this clonotype. The V call is TRBV27, the J call TRBJ2-7; 13 bases align to TRBD2. With V trimmed by 5 bases and J by 6 bases, 13 bases remained unmatched. The germline V gene encodes CDR1 MNHEY and CDR2 SMNVEV (reference sequence). The CDR3 is made up of 17 amino acids. CDR3 bases: TGTGCCAGCAGTCCCCTAACTAGCGGGAGGGCCCCTCGCGAGCAGTACTTC. It translates to CASSPLTSGRAPREQYF.

This clonotype was counted only a few times. The chain has TRBV5-1 and TRBJ2-2; a possible D gene is TRBD1 (5 bases). Germline loops: CDR1 SGHRS, CDR2 YFSETQ. This CDR3 spans 15 amino acids. The ends were cut back, 4 bases at V and 0 bases at J, with 10 bases in the middle. The CDR3, as DNA: TGCGCCAGCAGCCTCGACAGTCCGAACACCGGGGAGCTGTTTTTT. The encoded protein is CASSLDSPNTGELFF. Combining the CDR3 with reference TRBV5-1 and TRBJ2-2 gives the whole variable domain KAGVTQTPRYLIKTRGQQVTLSCSPISGHRSVSWYQQTPGQGLQFLFEYFSETQRNKGNFPGRFSGRQFSNSRSEMNVSTLELGDSALYLCASSLDSPNTGELFFGEGSRLTVL.

Concerning this clonotype: The junction differs from germline at one of its ends, possibly a read error. The gene calls are TRBV6-5 and TRBJ2-7, with 9 bases lining up with TRBD1. The CDR3 spans 14 residues. The germline V gene encodes CDR1 MNHEY and CDR2 SVGAGI. CDR3 bases: TGTGTCAGCAGTCTCTGGACAGGGGCTTACGAGCAGTACTTC. Its protein product is CVSSLWTGAYEQYF.

CDR3 nucleotides: TGTGCCAGCAGCCAAGATGGCCCCGGGGAGCTGTTTTTT. This encodes CASSQDGPGELFF. This chain connects TRBV4-2 to TRBJ2-2; the D is unclear. Germline assignment: CDR1 LGHNA and CDR2 YNFKEQ. The CDR3 totals 13 residues. Trimming removed 0 bases at V and 6 bases at J, with 5 bases between.

This clonotype was recorded at least ten times. This rearrangement joins TRBV27 to TRBJ1-5; D is perhaps TRBD1 (6 bases). The germline V gene encodes CDR1 MNHEY and CDR2 SMNVEV (reference sequence). Trimming cost V 5 bases and J 4 bases, with 18 bases left between them. This CDR3 is built from 16 residues. The CDR3 here is CASSPRSGTPNQPQHF. CDR3 nucleotide sequence: TGTGCCAGCAGTCCTCGCTCCGGGACACCTAATCAGCCCCAGCATTTT.

This clonotype occurred a few times. The chain uses TRBV6-5 and TRBJ2-7; weak D call: TRBD2 (5 bases). Trimming cost V 4 bases and J 5 bases, with 18 bases left between them. Germline CDR1 MNHEY, CDR2 SVGAGI. This CDR3 has 15 amino acids. As DNA, the CDR3 is TGTGCCAGCAGTTCCCTGAACTCGGGATCCCACGAGCAGTACTTC. Its protein is CASSSLNSGSHEQYF.

This clonotype was observed at least ten times. This chain connects TRBV5-1 to TRBJ2-7, with D possibly matching TRBD1 (7 bases). Per the germline V gene, CDR1 is SGHRS and CDR2 is YFSETQ. V shed 0 bases and J shed 3 bases, with 13 bases lying between them. This CDR3 spans 15 amino acids. The CDR3 region is CASSLAGGQSYEQYF. DNA of the CDR3: TGCGCCAGCAGCTTGGCCGGGGGACAGAGCTACGAGCAGTACTTC.

This clonotype appeared a few times. V is TRBV9 and J is TRBJ2-3; D may correspond to TRBD1 or TRBD2 (5 bases each). The CDR3 has 16 amino acids. V lost 4 bases and J lost 3, with 18 bases in between. Germline CDR1 SGDLS, CDR2 YYNGEE. CDR3 protein: CASSPRDAVWTDTQYF. CDR3 bases: TGTGCCAGCAGCCCTCGGGACGCGGTATGGACAGATACGCAGTATTTT.

Turning to this clonotype: Given a much more abundant clone one base away, this may be a read error. This chain links TRBV20-1 with TRBJ2-1; unclear D gene. There are 13 residues in the CDR3. From germline, CDR1 is DFQATT and CDR2 SNEGSKA (reference sequence). The CDR3 loop is CSARRLGYNGQFF. In nucleotides, the CDR3 is TGCAGTGCCCGTAGACTTGGGTACAATGGGCAGTTCTTC.

The chain uses TRBV28 and TRBJ1-2; 9 positions agree with TRBD1. V gave up 6 bases and J gave up 4 bases; unmatched junction bases: 6. This CDR3 has 14 amino acids. Germline V gives CDR1 MDHEN, CDR2 SYDVKM. CDR3 nucleotide sequence: TGTGCCAGCAGACTACAGGGGGCAGGCTATGGCTACACCTTC. Its protein product is CASRLQGAGYGYTF.

In its sample, this clonotype was seen many times. V gene TRBV27 combines with J gene TRBJ2-7; a possible D gene is TRBD2 (5 bases). This CDR3 region has 13 residues. The V end lost 8 bases, the J end lost 2 bases, and 13 bases lay between the germline ends. Looked up from germline, CDR1 is MNHEY and CDR2 is SMNVEV (reference sequence). CDR3 bases: TGTGCCAGCGGAATAGACGGGGCCTACGAGCAGTACTTC. Amino acid sequence: CASGIDGAYEQYF.

J is TRBJ2-3 and V is TRBV6-5, with 10 bases identical to TRBD2. The CDR3 covers 17 residues. The germline CDR1 and CDR2 sequences are MNHEY and SVGAGI. J gave up 1 base and V 2 bases, and 6 bases lay outside the gene matches. In DNA, the CDR3 is TGTGCCAGCAGTTACGGACTAGCGGCTGGCCGCACAGATACGCAGTATTTT. Its protein is CASSYGLAAGRTDTQYF.

A single count supports this clonotype. The rearrangement joins TRBV20-1 to TRBJ1-4, with TRBD1 matching over 12 bases. CDR3 length: 19 amino acids. Trimming cost V 2 bases and J 1 base; bases outside gene matches: 11. Germline CDR1 reads DFQATT; CDR2 reads SNEGSKA (reference sequence). The CDR3 DNA is TGCAGTGCTAGACCCGCAGGGACAGGGGGCTGGAGAACTAATGAAAAACTGTTTTTT. Protein: CSARPAGTGGWRTNEKLFF.